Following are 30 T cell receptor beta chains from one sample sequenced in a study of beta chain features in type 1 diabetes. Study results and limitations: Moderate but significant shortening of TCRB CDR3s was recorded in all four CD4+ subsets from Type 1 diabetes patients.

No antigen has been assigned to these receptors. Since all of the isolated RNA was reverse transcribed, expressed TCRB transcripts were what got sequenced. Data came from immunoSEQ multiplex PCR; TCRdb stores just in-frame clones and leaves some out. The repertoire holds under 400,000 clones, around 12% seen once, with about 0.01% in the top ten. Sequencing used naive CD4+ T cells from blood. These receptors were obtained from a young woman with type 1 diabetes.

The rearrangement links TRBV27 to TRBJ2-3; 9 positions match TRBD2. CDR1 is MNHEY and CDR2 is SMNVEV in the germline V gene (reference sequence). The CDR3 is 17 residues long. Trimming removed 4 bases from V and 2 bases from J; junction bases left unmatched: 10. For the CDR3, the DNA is TGTGCCAGCAGTTCCCGAGGGACTAGCCGATCCACAGATACGCAGTATTTT. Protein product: CASSSRGTSRSTDTQYF.

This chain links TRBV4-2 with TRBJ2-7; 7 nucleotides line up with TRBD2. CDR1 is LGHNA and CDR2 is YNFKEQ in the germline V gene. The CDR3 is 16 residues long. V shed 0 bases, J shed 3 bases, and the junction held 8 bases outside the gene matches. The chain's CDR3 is CASSQDTLAADYEQYF. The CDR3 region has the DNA TGTGCCAGCAGCCAAGATACCCTAGCGGCAGACTACGAGCAGTACTTC.

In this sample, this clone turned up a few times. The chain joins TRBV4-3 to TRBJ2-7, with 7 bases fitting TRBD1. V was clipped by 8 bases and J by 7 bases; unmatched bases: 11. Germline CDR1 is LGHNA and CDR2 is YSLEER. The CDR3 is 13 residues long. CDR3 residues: CASVFRGRREQYF. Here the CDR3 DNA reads TGCGCCAGCGTTTTTAGGGGGCGACGAGAGCAGTACTTC.

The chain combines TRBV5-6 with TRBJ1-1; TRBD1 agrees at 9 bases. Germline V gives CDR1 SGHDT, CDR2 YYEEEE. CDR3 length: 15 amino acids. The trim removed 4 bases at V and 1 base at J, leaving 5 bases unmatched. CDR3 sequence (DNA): TGTGCCAGCAGCGCTACGACAGGGGGGAACACTGAAGCTTTCTTT. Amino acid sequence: CASSATTGGNTEAFF.

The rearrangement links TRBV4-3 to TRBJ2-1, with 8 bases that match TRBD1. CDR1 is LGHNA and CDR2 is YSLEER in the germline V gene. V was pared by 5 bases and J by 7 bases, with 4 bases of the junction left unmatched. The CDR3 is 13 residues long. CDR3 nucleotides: TGCGCCAGCAGCGCACAGGGGGTAAATGAGCAGTTCTTC. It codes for CASSAQGVNEQFF.

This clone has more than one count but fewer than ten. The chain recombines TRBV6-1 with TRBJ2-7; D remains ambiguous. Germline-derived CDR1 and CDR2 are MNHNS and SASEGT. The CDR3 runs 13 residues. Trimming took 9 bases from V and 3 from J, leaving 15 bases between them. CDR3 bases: TGTGCCAGTTCCCTCCAGAATTTCTACGAGCAGTACTTC. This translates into CASSLQNFYEQYF.

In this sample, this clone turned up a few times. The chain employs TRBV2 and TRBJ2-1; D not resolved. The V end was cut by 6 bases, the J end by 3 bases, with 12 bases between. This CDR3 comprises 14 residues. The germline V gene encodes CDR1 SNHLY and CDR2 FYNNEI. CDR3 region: CASSLLHSYNEQFF. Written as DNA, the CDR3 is TGTGCCAGCAGCCTCCTACACAGCTACAATGAGCAGTTCTTC. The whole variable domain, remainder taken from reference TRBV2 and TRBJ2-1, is EPEVTQTPSHQVTQMGQEVILRCVPISNHLYFYWYRQILGQKVEFLVSFYNNEISEKSEIFDDQFSVERPDGSNFTLKIRSTKLEDSAMYFCASSLLHSYNEQFFGPGTRLTVL.

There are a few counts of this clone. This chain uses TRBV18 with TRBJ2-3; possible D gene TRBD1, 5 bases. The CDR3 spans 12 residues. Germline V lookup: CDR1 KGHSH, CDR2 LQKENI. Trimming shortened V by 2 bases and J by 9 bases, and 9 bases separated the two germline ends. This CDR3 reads CASSPGKGTQYF. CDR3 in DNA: TGTGCCAGCTCACCAGGCAAGGGGACGCAGTATTTT.

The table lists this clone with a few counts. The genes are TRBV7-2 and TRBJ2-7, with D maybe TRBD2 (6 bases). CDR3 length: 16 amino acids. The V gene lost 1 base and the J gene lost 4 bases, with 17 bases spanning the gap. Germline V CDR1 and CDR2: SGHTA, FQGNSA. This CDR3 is CASSLGGGAGRYEQYF. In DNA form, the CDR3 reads TGTGCCAGCAGCTTAGGGGGCGGGGCGGGCAGATACGAGCAGTACTTC.

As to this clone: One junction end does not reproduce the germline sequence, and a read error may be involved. The CDR3 is CASHLRDTLIF. In DNA, the CDR3 is TGTGCCAGTCATCTGAGGGACACCCTGATCTTC. V usage is TRBV27 and J usage is TRBJ2-1, with D possibly TRBD1 on 6 matching bases. The CDR3 has 11 residues. Germline V CDR1 and CDR2: MNHEY, SMNVEV (reference sequence).

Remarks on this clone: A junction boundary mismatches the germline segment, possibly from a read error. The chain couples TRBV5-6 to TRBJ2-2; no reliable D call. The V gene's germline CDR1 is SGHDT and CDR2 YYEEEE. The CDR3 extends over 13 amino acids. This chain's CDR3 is CASRKRNSGELFF. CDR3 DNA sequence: TGTGCCAGCAGGAAGAGGAACTCCGGGGAGCTGTTTTTT.

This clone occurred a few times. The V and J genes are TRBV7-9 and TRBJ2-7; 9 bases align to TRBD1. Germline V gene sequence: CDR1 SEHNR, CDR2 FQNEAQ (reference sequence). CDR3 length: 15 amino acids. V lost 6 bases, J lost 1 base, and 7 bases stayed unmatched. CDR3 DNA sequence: TGTGCCAGCAGTTTGGGACAGGGTAGTTCCTACGAGCAGTACTTC. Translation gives CASSLGQGSSYEQYF.

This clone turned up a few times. The DNA for the CDR3 is TGTGCCAGCAGTTTATCGTCGGGAGGGGCAGATACGCAGTATTTT. Protein: CASSLSSGGADTQYF. This chain links TRBV27 with TRBJ2-3; 8 nucleotides line up with TRBD2. This CDR3 region has 15 residues. Trimming removed 0 bases from V and 4 bases from J; junction bases left unmatched: 3. Germline lookup yields CDR1 MNHEY and CDR2 SMNVEV (reference sequence).

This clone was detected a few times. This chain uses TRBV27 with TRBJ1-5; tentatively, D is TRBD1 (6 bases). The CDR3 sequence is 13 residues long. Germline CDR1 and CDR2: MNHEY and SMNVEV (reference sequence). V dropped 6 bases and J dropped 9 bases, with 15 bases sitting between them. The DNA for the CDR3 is TGTGCCAGCAGGCCAGGGGTGCCGGGGCCCCAGCATTTT. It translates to CASRPGVPGPQHF.

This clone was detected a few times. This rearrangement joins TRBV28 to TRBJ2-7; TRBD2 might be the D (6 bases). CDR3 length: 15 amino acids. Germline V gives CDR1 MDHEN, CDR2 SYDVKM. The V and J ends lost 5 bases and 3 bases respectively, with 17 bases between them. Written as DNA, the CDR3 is TGTGCCAGCAGTCACCGCGGGACCGAAGACTACGAGCAGTACTTC. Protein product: CASSHRGTEDYEQYF.

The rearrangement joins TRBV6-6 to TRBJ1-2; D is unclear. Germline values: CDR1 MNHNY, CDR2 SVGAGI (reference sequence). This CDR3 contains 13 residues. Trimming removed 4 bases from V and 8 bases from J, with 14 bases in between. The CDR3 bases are TGTGCCAGCAGTTCGAAACAAGAGGAGGGCTACACCTTC. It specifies CASSSKQEEGYTF.

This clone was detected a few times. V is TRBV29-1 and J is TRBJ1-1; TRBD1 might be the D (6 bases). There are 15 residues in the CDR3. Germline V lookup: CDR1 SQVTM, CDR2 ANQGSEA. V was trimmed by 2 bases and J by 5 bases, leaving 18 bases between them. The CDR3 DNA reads TGCAGCGTTGAACGTCTGGGAGGGGGGGAGACTGAAGCTTTCTTT. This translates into CSVERLGGGETEAFF.

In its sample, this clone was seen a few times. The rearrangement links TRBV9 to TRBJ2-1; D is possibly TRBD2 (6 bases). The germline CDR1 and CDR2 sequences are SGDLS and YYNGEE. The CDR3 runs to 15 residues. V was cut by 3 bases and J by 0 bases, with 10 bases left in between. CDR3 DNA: TGTGCCAGCAGCGGTCTGGGGGGCTCCTACAATGAGCAGTTCTTC. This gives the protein CASSGLGGSYNEQFF.

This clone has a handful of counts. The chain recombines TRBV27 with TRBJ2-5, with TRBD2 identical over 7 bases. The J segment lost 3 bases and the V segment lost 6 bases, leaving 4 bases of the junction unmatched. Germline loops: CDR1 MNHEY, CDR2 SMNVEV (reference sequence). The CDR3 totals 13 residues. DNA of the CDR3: TGTGCCAGCAGGAGGCTAGCGGAAGAGACCCAGTACTTC. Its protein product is CASRRLAEETQYF.

The CDR3 here is CASSEVWEAVAFF. The DNA for the CDR3 is TGTGCCAGCAGTGAAGTGTGGGAGGCGGTAGCTTTCTTT. The chain couples TRBV2 to TRBJ1-1; D gene ambiguous. This CDR3 spans 13 amino acids. The V end was cut by 1 base, the J end by 10 bases, with 13 bases between. The germline V gene encodes CDR1 SNHLY and CDR2 FYNNEI.

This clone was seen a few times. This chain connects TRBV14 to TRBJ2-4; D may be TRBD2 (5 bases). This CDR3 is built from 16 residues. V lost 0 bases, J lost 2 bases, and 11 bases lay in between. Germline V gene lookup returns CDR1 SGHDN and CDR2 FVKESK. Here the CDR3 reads CASSQDLGSSKNIQYF. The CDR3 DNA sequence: TGTGCCAGCAGCCAAGATTTGGGGAGTTCCAAAAACATTCAGTACTTC. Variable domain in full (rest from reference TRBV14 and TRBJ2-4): EAGVTQFPSHSVIEKGQTVTLRCDPISGHDNLYWYRRVMGKEIKFLLHFVKESKQDESGMPNNRFLAERTGGTYSTLKVQPAELEDSGVYFCASSQDLGSSKNIQYFGAGTRLSVL.

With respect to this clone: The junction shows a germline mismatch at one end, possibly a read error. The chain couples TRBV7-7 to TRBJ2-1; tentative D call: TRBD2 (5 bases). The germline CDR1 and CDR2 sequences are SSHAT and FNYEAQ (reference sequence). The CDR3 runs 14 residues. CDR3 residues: CASSLEGSRVEQFF. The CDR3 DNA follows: TGTGCTAGCAGCTTAGAAGGTTCGCGGGTGGAGCAGTTCTTC.

The CDR3 DNA follows: TGTGCCAGTGGAGAAAGAGGTGGAAATCAGCCCCAGCATTTT. The encoded protein is CASGERGGNQPQHF. This rearrangement joins TRBV19 to TRBJ1-5, with D hard to call. V lost 8 bases, J lost 4 bases, and 15 bases lay in between. CDR1 is LNHDA, CDR2 SQIVND, per germline (reference sequence). The CDR3 is 14 amino acids.

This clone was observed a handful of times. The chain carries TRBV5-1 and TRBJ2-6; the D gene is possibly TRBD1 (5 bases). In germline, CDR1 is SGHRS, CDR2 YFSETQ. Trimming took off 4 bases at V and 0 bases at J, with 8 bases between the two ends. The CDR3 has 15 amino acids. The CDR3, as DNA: TGCGCCAGCAGCCGGACATACTCTGGGGCCAACGTCCTGACTTTC. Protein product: CASSRTYSGANVLTF.

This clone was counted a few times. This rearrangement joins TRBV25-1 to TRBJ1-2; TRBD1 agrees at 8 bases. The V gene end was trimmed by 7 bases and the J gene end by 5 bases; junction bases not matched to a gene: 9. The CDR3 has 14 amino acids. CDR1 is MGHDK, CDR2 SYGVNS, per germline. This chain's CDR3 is CASTPGTGNYGYTF. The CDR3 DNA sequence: TGTGCCAGCACTCCCGGGACAGGCAATTATGGCTACACCTTC.

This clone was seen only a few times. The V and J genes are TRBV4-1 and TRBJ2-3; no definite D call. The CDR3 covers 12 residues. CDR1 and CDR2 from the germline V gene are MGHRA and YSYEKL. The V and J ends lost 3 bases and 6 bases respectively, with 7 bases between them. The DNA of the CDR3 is TGCGCCAGCAGCCACCCCTCGGATACGCAGTATTTT. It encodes CASSHPSDTQYF.

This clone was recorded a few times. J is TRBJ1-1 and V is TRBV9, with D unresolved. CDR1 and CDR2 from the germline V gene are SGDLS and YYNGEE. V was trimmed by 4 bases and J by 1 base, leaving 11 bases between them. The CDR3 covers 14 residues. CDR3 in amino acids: CASSPQAGNTEAFF. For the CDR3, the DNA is TGTGCCAGCAGCCCCCAGGCCGGGAACACTGAAGCTTTCTTT. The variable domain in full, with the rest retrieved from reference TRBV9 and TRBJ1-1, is DSGVTQTPKHLITATGQRVTLRCSPRSGDLSVYWYQQSLDQGLQFLIQYYNGEERAKGNILERFSAQQFPDLHSELNLSSLELGDSALYFCASSPQAGNTEAFFGQGTRLTVV.

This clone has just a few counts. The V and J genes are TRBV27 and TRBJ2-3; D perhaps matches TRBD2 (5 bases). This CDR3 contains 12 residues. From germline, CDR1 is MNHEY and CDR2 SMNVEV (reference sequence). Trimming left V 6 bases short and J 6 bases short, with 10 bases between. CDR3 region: CASSPRGDTQYF. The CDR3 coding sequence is TGTGCCAGCAGCCCACGAGGGGATACGCAGTATTTT.

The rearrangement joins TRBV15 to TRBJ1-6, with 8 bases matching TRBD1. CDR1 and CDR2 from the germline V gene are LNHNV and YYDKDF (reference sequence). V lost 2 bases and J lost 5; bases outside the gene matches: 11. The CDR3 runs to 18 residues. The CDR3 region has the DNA TGTGCCACCAGCAGATCCCAAACAAGACAGGGGCATAATTCACCCCTCCACTTT. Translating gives CATSRSQTRQGHNSPLHF. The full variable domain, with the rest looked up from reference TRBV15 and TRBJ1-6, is DAMVIQNPRYQVTQFGKPVTLSCSQTLNHNVMYWYQQKSSQAPKLLFHYYDKDFNNEADTPDNFQSRRPNTSFCFLDIRSPGLGDTAMYLCATSRSQTRQGHNSPLHFGNGTRLTVT.

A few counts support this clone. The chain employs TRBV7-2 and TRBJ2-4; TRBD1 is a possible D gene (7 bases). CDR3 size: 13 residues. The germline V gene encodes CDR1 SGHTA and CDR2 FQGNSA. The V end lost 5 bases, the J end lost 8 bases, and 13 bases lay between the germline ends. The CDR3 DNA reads TGTGCCAGCAGCGGAATCAGGGGGGACATTCAGTACTTC. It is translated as CASSGIRGDIQYF.